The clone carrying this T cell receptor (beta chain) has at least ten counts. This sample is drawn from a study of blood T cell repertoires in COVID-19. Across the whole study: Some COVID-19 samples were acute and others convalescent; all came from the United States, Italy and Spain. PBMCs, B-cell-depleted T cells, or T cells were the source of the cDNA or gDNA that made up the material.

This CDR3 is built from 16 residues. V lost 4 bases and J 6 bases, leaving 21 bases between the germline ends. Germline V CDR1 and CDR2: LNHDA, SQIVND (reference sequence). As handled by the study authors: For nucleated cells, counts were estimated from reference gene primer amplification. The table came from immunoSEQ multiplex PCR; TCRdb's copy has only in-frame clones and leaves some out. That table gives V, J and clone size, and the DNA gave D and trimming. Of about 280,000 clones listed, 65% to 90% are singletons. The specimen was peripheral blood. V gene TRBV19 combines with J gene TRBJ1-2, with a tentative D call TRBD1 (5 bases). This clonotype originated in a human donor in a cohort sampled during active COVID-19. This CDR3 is CASSTRTYLTGNGYTF. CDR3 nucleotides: TGTGCCAGTAGTACGAGGACATATCTTACCGGCAATGGCTACACCTTC.